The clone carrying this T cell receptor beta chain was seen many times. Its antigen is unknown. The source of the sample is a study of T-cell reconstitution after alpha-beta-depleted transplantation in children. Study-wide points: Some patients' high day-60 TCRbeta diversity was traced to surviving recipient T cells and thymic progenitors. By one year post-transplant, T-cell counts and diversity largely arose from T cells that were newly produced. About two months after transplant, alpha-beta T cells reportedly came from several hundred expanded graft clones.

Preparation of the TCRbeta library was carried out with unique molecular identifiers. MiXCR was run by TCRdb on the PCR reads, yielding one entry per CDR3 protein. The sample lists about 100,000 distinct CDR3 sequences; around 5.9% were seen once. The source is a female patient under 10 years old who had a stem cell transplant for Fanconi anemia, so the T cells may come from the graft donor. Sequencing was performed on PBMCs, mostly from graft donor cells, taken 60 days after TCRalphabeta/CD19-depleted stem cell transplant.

CDR3 amino acids: CASSKSGDTQYF. The DNA of the CDR3 is TGTGCCAGCAGTAAATCAGGAGATACGCAGTATTTT. The V call is TRBV12-3 or TRBV12-4, the J call TRBJ2-3; no clear D gene. The ends were cut back, 5 bases at V and 5 bases at J, with 8 bases in the middle. CDR3 length: 12 amino acids.